Only one count was recorded for the clone carrying this TCR beta chain. Its antigen is unidentified. CDR1 and CDR2 (germline): KGHSH, LQKENI. This CDR3 contains 13 residues. The J segment lost 5 bases and the V segment lost 8 bases, leaving 5 bases of the junction unmatched. The sample originates from a study of T cell responses to AZD1222 COVID-19 vaccine. Findings of the study overall: The repertoires were collected only after the peak T cell response.

TCRdb's table, derived via immunoSEQ multiplex PCR, lists solely in-frame clones and lacks some. The top ten hold less than 2% of the sample, which has about 150,000 clones, 90% seen once. The clonotype was recovered from an adult in good health. The chain uses TRBV18 and TRBJ1-1; 10 bases fit TRBD1. Material: peripheral blood, obtained on day 0 of AZD1222 vaccination. The chain's CDR3 is CASNGQGGTEAFF. The CDR3 region has the DNA TGTGCCAGCAACGGACAGGGGGGGACTGAAGCTTTCTTT. Filled out from reference TRBV18 and TRBJ1-1, the complete variable domain reads NAGVMQNPRHLVRRRGQEARLRCSPMKGHSHVYWYRQLPEEGLKFMVYLQKENIIDESGMPKERFSAEFPKEGPSILRIQQVVRGDSAAYFCASNGQGGTEAFFGQGTRLTVV.